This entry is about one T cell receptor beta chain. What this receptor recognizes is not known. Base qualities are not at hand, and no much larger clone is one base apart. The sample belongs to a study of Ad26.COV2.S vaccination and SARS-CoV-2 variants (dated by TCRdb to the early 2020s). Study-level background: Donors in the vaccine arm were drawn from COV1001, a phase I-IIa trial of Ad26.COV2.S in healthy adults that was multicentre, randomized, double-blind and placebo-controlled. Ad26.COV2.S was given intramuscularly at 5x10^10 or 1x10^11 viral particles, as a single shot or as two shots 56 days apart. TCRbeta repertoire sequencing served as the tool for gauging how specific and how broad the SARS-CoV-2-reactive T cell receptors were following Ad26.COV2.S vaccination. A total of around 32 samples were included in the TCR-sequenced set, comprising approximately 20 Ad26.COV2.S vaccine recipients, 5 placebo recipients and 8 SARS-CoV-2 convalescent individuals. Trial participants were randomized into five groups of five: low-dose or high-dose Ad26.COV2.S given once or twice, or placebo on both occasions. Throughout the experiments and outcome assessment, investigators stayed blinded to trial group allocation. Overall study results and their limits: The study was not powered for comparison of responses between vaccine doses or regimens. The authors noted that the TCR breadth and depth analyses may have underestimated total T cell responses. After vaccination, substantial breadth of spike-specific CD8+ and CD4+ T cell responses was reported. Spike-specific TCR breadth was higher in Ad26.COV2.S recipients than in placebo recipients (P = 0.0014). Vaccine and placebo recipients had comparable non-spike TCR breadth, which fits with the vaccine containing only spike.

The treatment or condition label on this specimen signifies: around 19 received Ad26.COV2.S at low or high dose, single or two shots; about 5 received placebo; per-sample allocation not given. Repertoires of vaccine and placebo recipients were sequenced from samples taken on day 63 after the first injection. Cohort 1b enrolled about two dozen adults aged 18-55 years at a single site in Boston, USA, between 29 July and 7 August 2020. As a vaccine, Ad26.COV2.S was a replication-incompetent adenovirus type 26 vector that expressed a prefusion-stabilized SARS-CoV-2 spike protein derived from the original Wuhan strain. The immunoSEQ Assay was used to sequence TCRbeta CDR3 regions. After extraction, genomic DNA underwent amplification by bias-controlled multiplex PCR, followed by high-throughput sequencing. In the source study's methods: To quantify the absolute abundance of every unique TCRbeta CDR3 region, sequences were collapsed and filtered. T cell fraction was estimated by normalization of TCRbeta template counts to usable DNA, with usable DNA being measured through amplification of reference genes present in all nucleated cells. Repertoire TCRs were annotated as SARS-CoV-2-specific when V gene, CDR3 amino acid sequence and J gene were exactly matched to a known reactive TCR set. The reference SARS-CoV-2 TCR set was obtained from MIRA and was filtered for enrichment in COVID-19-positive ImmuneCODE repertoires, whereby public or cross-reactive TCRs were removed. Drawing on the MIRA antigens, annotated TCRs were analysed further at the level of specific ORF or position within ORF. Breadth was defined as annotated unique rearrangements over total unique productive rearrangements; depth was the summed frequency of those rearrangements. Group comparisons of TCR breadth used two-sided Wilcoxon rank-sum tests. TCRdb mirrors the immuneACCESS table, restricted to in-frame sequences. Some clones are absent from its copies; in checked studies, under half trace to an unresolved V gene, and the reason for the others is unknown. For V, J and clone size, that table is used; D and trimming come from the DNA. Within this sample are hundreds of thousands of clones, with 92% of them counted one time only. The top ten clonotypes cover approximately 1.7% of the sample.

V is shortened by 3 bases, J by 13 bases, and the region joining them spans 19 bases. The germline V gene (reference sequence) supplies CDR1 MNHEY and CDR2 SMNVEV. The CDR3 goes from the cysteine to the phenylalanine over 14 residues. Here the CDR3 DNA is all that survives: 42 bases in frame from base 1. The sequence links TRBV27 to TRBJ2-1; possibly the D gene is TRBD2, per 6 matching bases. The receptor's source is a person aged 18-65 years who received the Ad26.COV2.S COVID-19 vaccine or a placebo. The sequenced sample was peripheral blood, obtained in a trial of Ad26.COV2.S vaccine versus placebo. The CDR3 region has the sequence CASSFLRGGRDQFF. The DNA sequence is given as TGTGCCAGCAGTTTTTTGCGGGGAGGAAGGGACCAGTTCTTC.